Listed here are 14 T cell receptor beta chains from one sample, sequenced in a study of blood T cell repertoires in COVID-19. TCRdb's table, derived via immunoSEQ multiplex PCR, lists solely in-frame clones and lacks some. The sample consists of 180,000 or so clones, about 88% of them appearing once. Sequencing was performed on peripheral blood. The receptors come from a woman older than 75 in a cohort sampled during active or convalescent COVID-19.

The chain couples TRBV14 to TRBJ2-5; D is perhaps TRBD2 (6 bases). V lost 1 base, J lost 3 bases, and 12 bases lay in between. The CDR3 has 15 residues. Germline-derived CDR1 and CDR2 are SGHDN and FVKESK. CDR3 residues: CASSQGRGAKETQYF. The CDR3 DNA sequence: TGTGCCAGCAGCCAAGGGCGGGGAGCAAAAGAGACCCAGTACTTC.

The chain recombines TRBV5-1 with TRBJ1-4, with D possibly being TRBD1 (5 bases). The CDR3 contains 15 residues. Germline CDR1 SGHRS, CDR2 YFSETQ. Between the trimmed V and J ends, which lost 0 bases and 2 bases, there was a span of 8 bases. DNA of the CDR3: TGCGCCAGCAGCTTGGACAGGCTTACTAATGAAAAACTGTTTTTT. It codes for CASSLDRLTNEKLFF.

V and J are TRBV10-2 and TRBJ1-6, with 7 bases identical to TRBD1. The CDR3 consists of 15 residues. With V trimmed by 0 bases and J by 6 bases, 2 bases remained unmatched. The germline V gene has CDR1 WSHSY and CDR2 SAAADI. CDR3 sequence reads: CASSESPGGNSPLHF. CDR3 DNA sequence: TGCGCCAGCAGTGAGTCTCCAGGGGGTAATTCACCCCTCCACTTT.

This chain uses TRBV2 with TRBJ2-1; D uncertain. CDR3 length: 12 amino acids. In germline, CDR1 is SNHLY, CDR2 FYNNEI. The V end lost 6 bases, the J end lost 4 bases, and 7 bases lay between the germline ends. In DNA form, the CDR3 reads TGTGCCAGCAGGTTTCCTTACAATGAGCAGTTCTTC. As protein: CASRFPYNEQFF.

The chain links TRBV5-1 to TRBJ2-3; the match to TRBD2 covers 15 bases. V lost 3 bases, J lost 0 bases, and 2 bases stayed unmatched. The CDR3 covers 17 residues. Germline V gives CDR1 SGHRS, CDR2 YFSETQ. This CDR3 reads CASSSGLAGGSTDTQYF. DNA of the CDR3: TGCGCCAGCAGCTCGGGACTAGCGGGAGGCAGCACAGATACGCAGTATTTT.

CDR3 DNA: TGTGCCAGTACTAGCGGGAGGGTAGGTGAGCAGTTCTTC. The encoded protein is CASTSGRVGEQFF. The rearrangement joins TRBV6-6 to TRBJ2-1, with TRBD2 matching over 13 bases. The CDR3 has 13 amino acids. Germline-derived CDR1 and CDR2 are MNHNY and SVGAGI (reference sequence). V dropped 9 bases and J dropped 9; count of bases not matched to a gene: 5.

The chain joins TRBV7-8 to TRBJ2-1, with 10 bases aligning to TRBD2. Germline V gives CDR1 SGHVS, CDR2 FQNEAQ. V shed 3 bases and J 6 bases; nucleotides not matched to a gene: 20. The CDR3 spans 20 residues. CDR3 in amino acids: CASSFEVALILAGLSNEQFF. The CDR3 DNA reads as TGTGCCAGCAGCTTTGAGGTGGCCTTGATACTAGCGGGATTAAGCAATGAGCAGTTCTTC.

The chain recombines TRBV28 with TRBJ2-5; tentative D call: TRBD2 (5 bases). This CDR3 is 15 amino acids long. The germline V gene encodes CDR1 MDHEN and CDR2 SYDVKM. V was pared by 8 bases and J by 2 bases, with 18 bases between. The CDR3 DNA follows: TGTGCCAGCCGGGGAGTACGTGTGATTCAAGAGACCCAGTACTTC. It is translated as CASRGVRVIQETQYF.

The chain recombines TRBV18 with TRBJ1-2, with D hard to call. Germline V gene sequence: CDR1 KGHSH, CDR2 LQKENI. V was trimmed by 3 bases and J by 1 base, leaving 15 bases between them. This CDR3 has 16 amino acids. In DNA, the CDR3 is TGTGCCAGCTCACCGACAAACCCCTTGGATAACTATGGCTACACCTTC. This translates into CASSPTNPLDNYGYTF. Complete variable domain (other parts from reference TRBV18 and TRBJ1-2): NAGVMQNPRHLVRRRGQEARLRCSPMKGHSHVYWYRQLPEEGLKFMVYLQKENIIDESGMPKERFSAEFPKEGPSILRIQQVVRGDSAAYFCASSPTNPLDNYGYTFGSGTRLTVV.

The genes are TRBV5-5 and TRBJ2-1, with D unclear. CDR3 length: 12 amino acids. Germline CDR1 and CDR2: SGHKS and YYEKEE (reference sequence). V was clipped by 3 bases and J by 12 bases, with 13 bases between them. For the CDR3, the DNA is TGTGCCAGCAGCTACCGACTGGATGCGCAGTTCTTC. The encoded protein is CASSYRLDAQFF.

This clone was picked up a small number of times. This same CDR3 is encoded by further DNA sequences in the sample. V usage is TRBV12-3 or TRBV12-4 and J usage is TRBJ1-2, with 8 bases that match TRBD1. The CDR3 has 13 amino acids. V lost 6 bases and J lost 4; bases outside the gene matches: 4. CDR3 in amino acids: CASSLGTGYGYTF. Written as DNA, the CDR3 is TGTGCCAGCAGCCTCGGGACAGGCTATGGCTACACCTTC.

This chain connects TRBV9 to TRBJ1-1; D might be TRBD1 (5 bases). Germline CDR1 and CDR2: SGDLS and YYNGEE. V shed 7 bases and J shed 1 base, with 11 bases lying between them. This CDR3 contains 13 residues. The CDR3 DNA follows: TGTGCCAGCGGCAGGGATCCGAACACTGAAGCTTTCTTT. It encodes CASGRDPNTEAFF.

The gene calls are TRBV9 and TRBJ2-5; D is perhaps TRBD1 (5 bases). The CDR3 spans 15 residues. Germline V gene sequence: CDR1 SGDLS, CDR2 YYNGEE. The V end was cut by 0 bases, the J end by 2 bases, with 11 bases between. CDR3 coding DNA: TGTGCCAGCAGCGTAGGGGGCAGGGTTCAAGAGACCCAGTACTTC. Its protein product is CASSVGGRVQETQYF.

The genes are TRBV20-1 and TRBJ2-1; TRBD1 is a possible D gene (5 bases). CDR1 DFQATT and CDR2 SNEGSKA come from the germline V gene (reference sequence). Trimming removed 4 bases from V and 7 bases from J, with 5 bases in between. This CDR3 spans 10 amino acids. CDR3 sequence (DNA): TGCAGTGCTACAGGGAATGAGCAGTTCTTC. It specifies CSATGNEQFF.